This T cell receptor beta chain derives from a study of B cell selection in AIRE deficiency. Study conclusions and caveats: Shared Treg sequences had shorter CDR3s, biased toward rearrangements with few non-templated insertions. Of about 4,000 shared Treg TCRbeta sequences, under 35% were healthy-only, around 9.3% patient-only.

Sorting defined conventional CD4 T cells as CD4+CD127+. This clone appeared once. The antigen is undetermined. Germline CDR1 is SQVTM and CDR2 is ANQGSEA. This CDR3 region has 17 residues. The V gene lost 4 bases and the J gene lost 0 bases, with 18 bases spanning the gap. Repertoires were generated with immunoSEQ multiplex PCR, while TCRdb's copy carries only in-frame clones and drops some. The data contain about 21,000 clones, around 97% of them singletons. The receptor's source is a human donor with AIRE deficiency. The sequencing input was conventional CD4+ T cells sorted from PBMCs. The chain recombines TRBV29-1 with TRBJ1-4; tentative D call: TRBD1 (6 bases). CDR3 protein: CSVVWQGKLSTNEKLFF. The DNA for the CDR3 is TGCAGCGTTGTCTGGCAGGGGAAACTTTCAACTAATGAAAAACTGTTTTTT.